This TCR beta chain was recovered during a study of cytomegalovirus exposure and HLA in healthy donors (dated by TCRdb to about 2017). In terms of the full investigation: According to a later analysis, the 110 or so validation repertoires were produced on the same platform as the approximately 620 repertoires of the first cohort. To predict cytomegalovirus infection status, the study brought together high-throughput TCR immunosequencing, statistical association of individual TCRs with disease status, and machine learning. The study aimed to test whether cataloging public T cell receptors could reveal signatures of past pathogen exposure. A separate validation cohort of 100 to 150 different subjects was used in addition to the approximately 700-subject first cohort.

Donors formed part of the validation cohort, which comprised approximately 130 subjects and was distinct from the first cohort of 670 or so subjects. What the work shows at the level of the full study, not this receptor alone: Of the cluster scores, 85% to 95% were above 0 in a later analysis, which found that TCRs clustered in the first cohort also tended to co-occur in the 120 or so validation repertoires. The study gave a list of under 200 TCR beta chains associated with cytomegalovirus. A later analysis had no HLA typing for the validation cohort, so co-occurrence there was scored across all 130 or so repertoires. It was suggested by the authors that the approach could potentially be generalized to other disease states and immunological phenotypes. Most TCR sequences were observed very rarely across donors, whereas some public TCRs were present in many individuals. Three of the identified cytomegalovirus-associated TCR beta chains were confirmed in vitro to be specific for cytomegalovirus antigens. The classifier was reported to diagnose cytomegalovirus status with high specificity and sensitivity in both the original and validation cohorts.

Libraries were constructed by the immunoSEQ multiplex PCR assay. For the original study's pipeline: A statistical classification framework was built for diagnosing cytomegalovirus status from the catalog of TCR beta chain sequences. What TCRdb holds here is the immuneACCESS table cut down to in-frame rearrangements. Part of the clones is not present; checked against another copy, under half of the missing clones reflect an unresolved V gene, and the others are unexplained. The DNA gave D and trimming, while V, J and clone size come from that table. This sample comprises around 200,000 clones, about 81% of them detected only once. The top ten hold 1% to 1.5% of the sample. As regards this clone: This clone's antigen is unknown. Base qualities are missing; no much larger clone stands one base away.

Its CDR3 holds 16 amino acids, cysteine through phenylalanine. Only CDR3 DNA remains: 48 bases, in frame from the first base. V and J lose 3 bases and 4 bases, and a span of 20 bases separates them. Per the germline V gene (reference sequence), SGHNT is the CDR1 and YYREEE is the CDR2. The receptor comes from a woman in her twenties or thirties in good health and CMV-seronegative. Source material: PBMCs. The sequence links TRBV5-4 to TRBJ2-7, and perhaps TRBD1 as D gene, on 7 matching bases. The CDR3 reads as follows: CASSSGDSFNPYEQYF. The nucleotide sequence is TGTGCCAGCAGCTCGGGGGACAGCTTTAACCCTTACGAGCAGTACTTC.